One and the same sample provided the 16 T cell receptor beta chains below, sequenced in a study of control samples from healthy donors and cancer patients. TCRdb's copy holds only in-frame clones and misses some; the assay was immunoSEQ multiplex PCR. The repertoire holds 120,000 or so clones, with 89% as singletons. Specimen: blood. The source is a man in his fifties in good health.

This clone was seen more than once but under ten times. The genes are TRBV3-1 (or the pseudogene TRBV3-2) and TRBJ1-2, with D perhaps TRBD1 (5 bases). This CDR3 is built from 16 residues. V lost 4 bases and J 4 bases, leaving 19 bases between the germline ends. In germline, CDR1 is LGHDT, CDR2 YNNKEL (reference sequence). The CDR3 is CASSPFQGYPAYGYTF. The CDR3 nucleotides read TGTGCCAGCAGCCCATTCCAGGGCTACCCAGCCTATGGCTACACCTTC.

The chain uses TRBV19 and TRBJ2-3, with D uncertain. The CDR3 loop spans 13 amino acids. In germline, CDR1 is LNHDA, CDR2 SQIVND (reference sequence). V dropped 7 bases and J dropped 3 bases, with 11 bases sitting between them. The CDR3: CASIKQSTDTQYF. The CDR3 region has the DNA TGTGCCAGTATCAAACAGTCTACAGATACGCAGTATTTT.

The CDR3 DNA is TGTGCCAGCGGGAGGGAGACCCAGTACTTC. It encodes CASGRETQYF. This chain links TRBV7-9 with TRBJ2-5; D may be TRBD2 (6 bases). The CDR3 extends over 10 amino acids. Germline CDR1 is SEHNR and CDR2 is FQNEAQ (reference sequence). The V end lost 8 bases, the J end lost 5 bases, and 6 bases lay between the germline ends. Full variable domain (rest looked up from reference TRBV7-9 and TRBJ2-5): DTGVSQNPRHKITKRGQNVTFRCDPISEHNRLYWYRQTLGQGPEFLTYFQNEAQLEKSRLLSDRFSAERPKGSFSTLEIQRTEQGDSAMYLCASGRETQYFGPGTRLLVL.

V usage is TRBV19 and J usage is TRBJ1-3; D perhaps matches TRBD1 (6 bases). The V end lost 6 bases, the J end lost 4 bases, and 16 bases lay between the germline ends. The CDR3 is 15 residues long. Germline V CDR1 and CDR2: LNHDA, SQIVND (reference sequence). Here the CDR3 DNA reads TGTGCCAGTAGCCAACAGGGATGGTCAGGAAACACCATATATTTT. Its translation is CASSQQGWSGNTIYF. The whole variable domain, remainder taken from reference TRBV19 and TRBJ1-3, is DGGITQSPKYLFRKEGQNVTLSCEQNLNHDAMYWYRQDPGQGLRLIYYSQIVNDFQKGDIAEGYSVSREKKESFPLTVTSAQKNPTAFYLCASSQQGWSGNTIYFGEGSWLTVV.

This clone showed up just once. Written as DNA, the CDR3 is TGCAGCGTGTTCGGGACAGGGGGAAACACCATATATTTT. It is translated as CSVFGTGGNTIYF. J is TRBJ1-3 and V is TRBV29-1, with 9 bases aligning to TRBD1. The ends lost 6 bases at V and 4 bases at J; junction bases unmatched: 4. This CDR3 has 13 residues. Germline V lookup: CDR1 SQVTM, CDR2 ANQGSEA.

The chain couples TRBV5-8 to TRBJ1-2, with D perhaps TRBD1 (6 bases). This CDR3 region has 13 residues. Germline V CDR1 and CDR2: SGHTS, YDEGEE. V was pared by 2 bases and J by 4 bases, with 9 bases between. CDR3 bases: TGTGCCAGCAGCTTCCCAGGGGTCTATGGCTACACCTTC. It codes for CASSFPGVYGYTF.

This sequence joins TRBV12-3 or TRBV12-4 and TRBJ2-1; D not resolved. This CDR3 spans 10 amino acids. V lost 10 bases, J lost 10 bases, and 11 bases lay in between. Written as DNA, the CDR3 is TGTGCCACCTACCGTGGCGAGCAGTTCTTC. Its protein product is CATYRGEQFF.

This clone was counted only a few times. This chain links TRBV6-1 with TRBJ1-2; 9 bases map to TRBD1. Germline trimming cut 5 bases from V and 5 bases from J; bases unmatched to any gene: 3. The CDR3 is 13 residues long. Germline V CDR1 and CDR2: MNHNS, SASEGT. The CDR3 DNA is TGTGCCAGCAGTCCCGGGACAGGGTATGGCTACACCTTC. Translating it yields CASSPGTGYGYTF.

The genes are TRBV6-2 or TRBV6-3 and TRBJ1-5, with D possibly TRBD1 on 6 matching bases. Germline-derived CDR1 and CDR2 are MNHEY and SVGEGT. Trimming took off 6 bases at V and 7 bases at J, with 16 bases between the two ends. The CDR3 length is 14 residues. CDR3 protein: CASSADSLLQPQHF. Here the CDR3 DNA reads TGTGCCAGCAGCGCGGACAGCCTTCTCCAGCCCCAGCATTTT.

The chain carries TRBV10-3 and TRBJ2-1; a possible D gene is TRBD2 (5 bases). Germline loops: CDR1 ENHRY, CDR2 SYGVKD. The CDR3 contains 14 residues. Trimming left V 4 bases short and J 4 bases short, with 11 bases between. CDR3 sequence reads: CAISVLADYNEQFF. DNA of the CDR3: TGTGCCATCAGTGTTCTAGCAGATTACAATGAGCAGTTCTTC.

This chain joins TRBV7-9 and TRBJ2-3; 8 nucleotides agree with TRBD2. The V gene's germline CDR1 is SEHNR and CDR2 FQNEAQ (reference sequence). With 6 bases clipped from V and 8 bases from J, the junction kept 16 bases outside the gene matches. This CDR3 region has 16 residues. This chain's CDR3 is CASSPRTSRAGGTQYF. The DNA of the CDR3 is TGTGCCAGCAGTCCCAGGACTAGCCGGGCGGGCGGTACGCAGTATTTT. The full variable domain, in which reference TRBV7-9 and TRBJ2-3 provide the parts outside the CDR3, is DTGVSQNPRHKITKRGQNVTFRCDPISEHNRLYWYRQTLGQGPEFLTYFQNEAQLEKSRLLSDRFSAERPKGSFSTLEIQRTEQGDSAMYLCASSPRTSRAGGTQYFGPGTRLTVL.

The chain joins TRBV19 to TRBJ1-5; D gene ambiguous. Trimming took off 3 bases at V and 2 bases at J, with 5 bases between the two ends. Looked up from germline, CDR1 is LNHDA and CDR2 is SQIVND (reference sequence). This CDR3 is 13 amino acids long. The CDR3 nucleotides read TGTGCCAGTAGTATGAATGGCAATCAGCCCCAGCATTTT. Residues: CASSMNGNQPQHF. The full variable domain, in which reference TRBV19 and TRBJ1-5 provide the parts outside the CDR3, is DGGITQSPKYLFRKEGQNVTLSCEQNLNHDAMYWYRQDPGQGLRLIYYSQIVNDFQKGDIAEGYSVSREKKESFPLTVTSAQKNPTAFYLCASSMNGNQPQHFGDGTRLSIL.

A word on this clone: Compared with germline, one end of the junction differs, possibly owing to a read error. The chain joins TRBV11-2 to TRBJ1-1; D gene ambiguous. CDR1 and CDR2 (germline): SGHAT, FQNNGV. The CDR3 loop spans 13 amino acids. In DNA, the CDR3 is TGTGCCAGCAGCGTAGATATGAACACTGAAGCTTTCTTT. Its protein product is CASSVDMNTEAFF.

The rearrangement links TRBV7-2 to TRBJ2-5, with D possibly matching TRBD2 (5 bases). The CDR3 is made up of 15 amino acids. Trimming cost V 2 bases and J 1 base, with 11 bases left between them. The germline V gene encodes CDR1 SGHTA and CDR2 FQGNSA. The CDR3 DNA reads TGTGCCAGCAGCTTATGGATGCGGGCCCAAGAGACCCAGTACTTC. Amino acids: CASSLWMRAQETQYF.

The V call is TRBV5-1, the J call TRBJ1-1; no reliable D call. V was trimmed by 4 bases and J by 0 bases, leaving 10 bases between them. The CDR3 runs 14 residues. Germline assignment: CDR1 SGHRS and CDR2 YFSETQ. CDR3 in amino acids: CASSVGLMNTEAFF. The DNA of the CDR3 is TGCGCCAGCAGCGTAGGACTCATGAACACTGAAGCTTTCTTT. The variable domain in full, with the rest retrieved from reference TRBV5-1 and TRBJ1-1, is KAGVTQTPRYLIKTRGQQVTLSCSPISGHRSVSWYQQTPGQGLQFLFEYFSETQRNKGNFPGRFSGRQFSNSRSEMNVSTLELGDSALYLCASSVGLMNTEAFFGQGTRLTVV.

This clone was seen more than once but under ten times. This chain links TRBV7-8 with TRBJ1-1; no firm D call. This CDR3 has 15 residues. The V gene lost 5 bases and the J gene lost 7 bases, with 20 bases spanning the gap. CDR1 is SGHVS, CDR2 FQNEAQ, per germline. CDR3 sequence (DNA): TGTGCCAGCAGCCTCGCACGATTGGGGTACAGTGAAGCTTTCTTT. Protein sequence: CASSLARLGYSEAFF.